Following are 32 T cell receptor beta chains from one sample sequenced in a study of a mutant IDH1 vaccine in newly diagnosed glioma listed by TCRdb under 2021. Libraries were made using the immunoSEQ multiplex PCR assay. The table comes from immuneACCESS by way of TCRdb, which keeps in-frame sequences with V and J called. Part of the clones is missing from these tables; in studies checked, under half for an unresolved V gene and the rest for unknown reasons. This sample gives fewer than 70,000 clones in total; 85% to 90% of them show up just once. The ten top clones hold 2% to 2.5% of the sample. The time point label, read with the paper, signifies: week 35, safety follow-up. Each vaccine dose, consisting of 300 ug of a 20-mer mutant IDH1 peptide in Montanide, was administered subcutaneously with topical imiquimod. The antigens for these receptors are not known. The starting material was PBMCs, obtained from a glioma patient whose treatment included an IDH1 peptide vaccine. These receptors came from a man younger than 40 with glioma.

This clone was counted a single time. Distinct nucleotide sequences in the sample also encode this CDR3. This rearrangement joins TRBV7-9 to TRBJ1-1; D gene ambiguous. The CDR3 is 13 residues long. Germline V gene lookup returns CDR1 SEHNR and CDR2 FQNEAQ (reference sequence). The V gene lost 9 bases and the J gene lost 4 bases, with 15 bases spanning the gap. CDR3: CASSPGGLTEAFF. CDR3 bases: TGTGCCAGTAGCCCCGGTGGTCTCACTGAAGCTTTCTTT.

The CDR3 reads CASSSLTHYGYEQYF. The CDR3 region has the DNA TGTGCCAGCAGCTCCTTGACCCACTACGGCTACGAGCAGTACTTC. The V call is TRBV13, the J call TRBJ2-7; no definite D call. This CDR3 region has 15 residues. Germline CDR1 is PRHDT and CDR2 is FYEKMQ (reference sequence). V was clipped by 4 bases and J by 3 bases, with 16 bases between them.

This chain connects TRBV28 to TRBJ1-1; D gene ambiguous. Germline CDR1 reads MDHEN; CDR2 reads SYDVKM. V was cut by 2 bases and J by 3 bases, with 7 bases left in between. The CDR3 has 13 residues. CDR3 in amino acids: CASSLGGDTEAFF. The CDR3 bases are TGTGCCAGCAGTTTAGGTGGGGACACTGAAGCTTTCTTT.

This rearrangement joins TRBV27 to TRBJ2-2; D tentatively fits TRBD1 or TRBD2 (5 bases each). The CDR3 runs 13 residues. Germline CDR1 is MNHEY and CDR2 is SMNVEV (reference sequence). V lost 3 bases and J 5 bases, leaving 7 bases between the germline ends. The CDR3 DNA reads TGTGCCAGCAGTTTTTGGGGGACCGGGGAGCTGTTTTTT. This codes for CASSFWGTGELFF.

The V gene is TRBV28, the J gene TRBJ2-1; 8 nucleotides line up with TRBD1. Trimming cost V 3 bases and J 16 bases; bases outside gene matches: 8. The CDR3 is made up of 12 amino acids. Germline-derived CDR1 and CDR2 are MDHEN and SYDVKM. CDR3 DNA sequence: TGTGCCAGCAGTTTTTCCAGGACAGGGCACTTCTTC. Translation gives CASSFSRTGHFF.

The V and J genes are TRBV6-1 and TRBJ2-7, with 7 bases matching TRBD2. Germline CDR1 and CDR2: MNHNS and SASEGT. This CDR3 spans 14 amino acids. Trimming removed 5 bases from V and 3 bases from J; junction bases left unmatched: 7. CDR3 sequence (DNA): TGTGCCAGCAGTAGGGACTATATGAACTACGAGCAGTACTTC. It encodes CASSRDYMNYEQYF.

This clone has only a few counts. The chain recombines TRBV11-1 with TRBJ1-1; weak D call: TRBD1 (5 bases). The CDR3 is made up of 12 amino acids. Germline CDR1 reads SGHAT; CDR2 reads FQDESV (reference sequence). V lost 8 bases and J 7 bases, leaving 14 bases between the germline ends. For the CDR3, the DNA is TGTGCCAGCCGGGGCCGAAAAGGTGAAGCTTTCTTT. Its translation is CASRGRKGEAFF.

J is TRBJ2-3 and V is TRBV9; D unresolved. The CDR3 runs to 12 residues. V lost 4 bases and J 6 bases, leaving 9 bases between the germline ends. The germline CDR1 and CDR2 sequences are SGDLS and YYNGEE. CDR3 sequence: CASSPLGDTQYF. In DNA form, the CDR3 reads TGTGCCAGCAGCCCCCTGGGGGATACGCAGTATTTT.

This chain joins TRBV7-3 and TRBJ1-4; the match to TRBD1 covers 9 bases. From germline, CDR1 is SGHTA and CDR2 FQGTGA. The length of the CDR3 is 19 residues. V was clipped by 4 bases and J by 1 base; unmatched bases: 13. This chain's CDR3 is CASSSIGPGQGETNEKLFF. CDR3 sequence (DNA): TGTGCCAGCAGCTCAATTGGTCCGGGACAGGGTGAAACTAATGAAAAACTGTTTTTT. Variable domain in full (rest from reference TRBV7-3 and TRBJ1-4): GAGVSQTPSNKVTEKGKYVELRCDPISGHTALYWYRQSLGQGPEFLIYFQGTGAADDSGLPNDRFFAVRPEGSVSTLKIQRTERGDSAVYLCASSSIGPGQGETNEKLFFGSGTQLSVL.

This CDR3 is CASSPGQSYSYEQYF. In nucleotides, the CDR3 is TGTGCCAGCAGCCCGGGACAGTCTTACTCCTACGAGCAGTACTTC. The gene calls are TRBV6-5 and TRBJ2-7, with 7 bases fitting TRBD1. The germline V gene has CDR1 MNHEY and CDR2 SVGAGI. The CDR3 length is 15 residues. The junction had 8 bases not matched to a gene; V was cut back by 6 bases and J by 0 bases.

This clone was observed once. The chain joins TRBV4-1 to TRBJ2-1; 11 bases fit TRBD1. The CDR3 loop spans 18 amino acids. The trim removed 1 base at V and 2 bases at J, leaving 7 bases unmatched. From germline, CDR1 is MGHRA and CDR2 YSYEKL. CDR3 sequence: CASSQGLTDRGPYNEQFF. The CDR3 DNA reads as TGCGCCAGCAGCCAAGGCCTGACGGACAGGGGGCCCTACAATGAGCAGTTCTTC.

V and J are TRBV7-6 and TRBJ1-1; D remains unclear. Germline V gene sequence: CDR1 SGHVS, CDR2 FNYEAQ. V was trimmed by 3 bases and J by 5 bases, leaving 7 bases between them. The CDR3 consists of 12 residues. The CDR3 sequence is CASSFGRTEAFF. As DNA, the CDR3 is TGTGCCAGCAGCTTTGGGAGGACTGAAGCTTTCTTT.

The rearrangement joins TRBV15 to TRBJ2-2; TRBD2 aligns across 7 bases. After removal of 6 bases from V and 5 bases from J, the junction contained 18 bases not matched to a gene. Looked up from germline, CDR1 is LNHNV and CDR2 is YYDKDF (reference sequence). This CDR3 has 18 amino acids. The CDR3 DNA sequence: TGTGCCACCAGTCTTTTTCCAAGGTCGGCGGGGGAGACCGGGGAGCTGTTTTTT. This encodes CATSLFPRSAGETGELFF.

This sequence joins TRBV7-2 and TRBJ1-1; TRBD1 aligns across 9 bases. The ends lost 6 bases at V and 10 bases at J; junction bases unmatched: 9. From germline, CDR1 is SGHTA and CDR2 FQGNSA. CDR3 length equals 13 residues. The CDR3 DNA sequence: TGTGCCAGCAGTTACAGGGGGCAAGCGAGAGCTTTCTTT. Protein: CASSYRGQARAFF.

This chain links TRBV6-5 with TRBJ2-2; no reliable D call. This CDR3 is 12 amino acids long. Looked up from germline, CDR1 is MNHEY and CDR2 is SVGAGI. V lost 6 bases, J lost 6 bases, and 8 bases lay in between. The CDR3 DNA reads as TGTGCCAGCAGCAAGTACCCCGGGGAGCTGTTTTTT. It specifies CASSKYPGELFF.

The sample holds one count of this clone. CDR3 protein: CAHGPSLHF. As DNA, the CDR3 is TGTGCCCATGGACCTTCTCTCCACTTT. The chain uses TRBV7-9 and TRBJ1-6, with D uncertain. Trimming shortened V by 11 bases and J by 16 bases, and 12 bases separated the two germline ends. This CDR3 region has 9 residues. CDR1 SEHNR and CDR2 FQNEAQ come from the germline V gene (reference sequence).

The rearrangement joins TRBV5-8 to TRBJ1-2, with 7 bases lining up with TRBD1. The CDR3 contains 12 residues. V was pared by 7 bases and J by 6 bases, with 6 bases of the junction left unmatched. Germline CDR1 SGHTS, CDR2 YDEGEE. Here the CDR3 reads CASAYRGHGYTF. For the CDR3, the DNA is TGTGCCAGCGCCTACAGGGGCCATGGCTACACCTTC.

J is TRBJ2-3 and V is TRBV9; 8 nucleotides line up with TRBD1. The CDR3 runs to 15 residues. V lost 4 bases, J lost 0 bases, and 4 bases stayed unmatched. Germline V CDR1 and CDR2: SGDLS, YYNGEE. The CDR3 nucleotides are TGTGCCAGCAGCCGACAGGGGTTAAGCACAGATACGCAGTATTTT. This codes for CASSRQGLSTDTQYF.

The V call is TRBV13, the J call TRBJ1-2, with a weak D call TRBD1 (5 bases). The CDR3 is 14 amino acids. V was trimmed by 4 bases and J by 12 bases, leaving 21 bases between them. CDR1 PRHDT and CDR2 FYEKMQ come from the germline V gene (reference sequence). CDR3 sequence (DNA): TGTGCCAGCAGCTCCCGGGACGTCCGTTGGGTGCACACCTTC. Translation gives CASSSRDVRWVHTF.

The rearrangement joins TRBV7-2 to TRBJ1-2, with D perhaps TRBD1 (6 bases). CDR1 and CDR2 from the germline V gene are SGHTA and FQGNSA. CDR3 length: 15 amino acids. The V gene lost 5 bases and the J gene lost 8 bases, with 21 bases spanning the gap. The CDR3 sequence is CASSVTGKGAVGYTF. The CDR3 coding sequence is TGTGCCAGCAGCGTCACAGGGAAGGGAGCGGTCGGCTACACCTTC. Combining the CDR3 with reference TRBV7-2 and TRBJ1-2 gives the whole variable domain GAGVSQSPSNKVTEKGKDVELRCDPISGHTALYWYRQSLGQGLEFLIYFQGNSAPDKSGLPSDRFSAERTGGSVSTLTIQRTQQEDSAVYLCASSVTGKGAVGYTFGSGTRLTVV.

This clone was detected only once. This chain connects TRBV7-3 to TRBJ1-2; 9 bases are a match to TRBD1. V lost 6 bases and J lost 2; bases outside the gene matches: 4. Germline values: CDR1 SGHTA, CDR2 FQGTGA. The length of the CDR3 is 14 residues. As DNA, the CDR3 is TGTGCCAGCAGTCCTACAGGGGGCAACTATGGCTACACCTTC. The encoded protein is CASSPTGGNYGYTF.

The chain carries TRBV7-2 and TRBJ1-3; D not certain. The CDR3 is made up of 15 amino acids. The V end was cut by 5 bases, the J end by 2 bases, with 13 bases between. The germline CDR1 and CDR2 sequences are SGHTA and FQGNSA. The CDR3, as DNA: TGTGCCAGCAGCCCCTACCGGACGGCTGGAAACACCATATATTTT. It specifies CASSPYRTAGNTIYF.

CDR3 residues: CASSLSSRVYYGYTF. The CDR3 DNA reads TGTGCCAGCAGTTTAAGTTCCAGGGTCTACTATGGCTACACCTTC. V and J are TRBV28 and TRBJ1-2; maybe TRBD1 (5 bases). The germline V gene encodes CDR1 MDHEN and CDR2 SYDVKM. The CDR3 consists of 15 residues. The V end lost 2 bases, the J end lost 3 bases, and 13 bases lay between the germline ends.

This clone was seen just once. This chain links TRBV7-9 with TRBJ2-2; D unclear. Deletions cut 4 bases from V and 2 bases from J, with 5 bases between. This CDR3 comprises 13 residues. Per the germline V gene, CDR1 is SEHNR and CDR2 is FQNEAQ (reference sequence). The CDR3 spells CASSSTNTGELFF. For the CDR3, the DNA is TGTGCCAGCAGCTCGACAAACACCGGGGAGCTGTTTTTT.

The chain carries TRBV9 and TRBJ2-3, with TRBD2 matching 11 bases. Germline-derived CDR1 and CDR2 are SGDLS and YYNGEE. V lost 5 bases and J lost 4; bases outside the gene matches: 9. The CDR3 spans 16 residues. This chain's CDR3 is CASSIAGGHYADTQYF. The CDR3 DNA reads TGTGCCAGCAGTATAGCGGGGGGGCATTATGCAGATACGCAGTATTTT.

This sequence joins TRBV10-1 and TRBJ2-3; D is perhaps TRBD1 or TRBD2 (5 bases each). CDR3 size: 13 residues. Germline CDR1 reads WNHNN; CDR2 reads SYGVQD (reference sequence). V lost 0 bases and J lost 8, with 9 bases in between. The CDR3 sequence: CASSESWGSTQYF. In DNA form, the CDR3 reads TGCGCCAGCAGTGAGTCGTGGGGGTCTACGCAGTATTTT.

The chain employs TRBV7-3 and TRBJ2-1; 7 nucleotides agree with TRBD2. Germline V lookup: CDR1 SGHTA, CDR2 FQGTGA. Trimming cost V 5 bases and J 2 bases; bases outside gene matches: 6. The CDR3 totals 15 residues. The CDR3 reads CASSRGGTTYNEQFF. The CDR3 bases are TGTGCCAGCAGCCGCGGGGGAACAACCTACAATGAGCAGTTCTTC.

The V call is TRBV28, the J call TRBJ2-7, with TRBD1 matching over 8 bases. Trimming took 4 bases from V and 0 from J; bases not matched to a gene: 8. Germline V gene data show CDR1 as MDHEN and CDR2 as SYDVKM. This CDR3 has 16 amino acids. CDR3 protein: CASSWDRTFSSYEQYF. In nucleotides, the CDR3 is TGTGCCAGCAGTTGGGACAGGACCTTCAGCTCCTACGAGCAGTACTTC. Using reference TRBV28 and TRBJ2-7 for the parts outside the CDR3, the full variable domain is DVKVTQSSRYLVKRTGEKVFLECVQDMDHENMFWYRQDPGLGLRLIYFSYDVKMKEKGDIPEGYSVSREKKERFSLILESASTNQTSMYLCASSWDRTFSSYEQYFGPGTRLTVT.

The chain links TRBV5-5 to TRBJ2-1, with 7 bases fitting TRBD2. There are 15 residues in the CDR3. Per the germline V gene, CDR1 is SGHKS and CDR2 is YYEKEE (reference sequence). V lost 1 base, J lost 6 bases, and 7 bases stayed unmatched. The CDR3 protein is CASSLWGRALNEQFF. CDR3 nucleotide sequence: TGTGCCAGCAGCTTGTGGGGGAGGGCCCTCAATGAGCAGTTCTTC.

The chain recombines TRBV30 with TRBJ2-5; no firm D call. The CDR3 consists of 12 residues. Germline values: CDR1 GTSNPN, CDR2 SVGIG (reference sequence). Deletions cut 2 bases from V and 5 bases from J, with 9 bases between. The CDR3 region is CAWSISGETQYF. In DNA form, the CDR3 reads TGTGCCTGGAGTATCTCCGGGGAGACCCAGTACTTC.

V gene TRBV19 combines with J gene TRBJ1-5; D call uncertain. V lost 3 bases, J lost 3 bases, and 9 bases lay in between. This CDR3 is 14 amino acids long. The germline gives CDR1 LNHDA, CDR2 SQIVND (reference sequence). The CDR3 bases are TGTGCCAGTAGTATTAACGACTACAATCAGCCCCAGCATTTT. It codes for CASSINDYNQPQHF. The full variable domain, completed using reference TRBV19 and TRBJ1-5, is DGGITQSPKYLFRKEGQNVTLSCEQNLNHDAMYWYRQDPGQGLRLIYYSQIVNDFQKGDIAEGYSVSREKKESFPLTVTSAQKNPTAFYLCASSINDYNQPQHFGDGTRLSIL.

The chain uses TRBV19 and TRBJ1-2; TRBD1 agrees at 9 bases. Trimming cost V 8 bases and J 8 bases; bases outside gene matches: 15. This CDR3 spans 15 amino acids. Germline-derived CDR1 and CDR2 are LNHDA and SQIVND (reference sequence). The CDR3 DNA reads TGTGCCAGTGATACAGGGGGCGTTTTGCATAGGGGCTACACCTTC. It specifies CASDTGGVLHRGYTF.